This T cell receptor beta chain was observed in a study of OX40 agonist ivuxolimab in advanced cancers. Study details: Three patients showed partial responses: one hepatocellular carcinoma and two cutaneous melanoma cases.

Regarding the study as a whole: The study found that CD8+ T cells averaged more expanded clones than CD4+.

Comment on this clone: The target antigen is unknown.

Only in-frame clones appear in the TCRdb table, and some are missing; sequencing was by immunoSEQ multiplex PCR. The sample includes tens of thousands of clones, about 94% of them seen just once. Germline V lookup: CDR1 MNHNS, CDR2 SASEGT. The CDR3 loop spans 12 amino acids. With 4 bases removed from V and 6 bases from J, the gap between germline ends came to 10 bases. The receptor was derived from an adult with an advanced solid tumor such as melanoma, head and neck, liver or kidney cancer. The chain uses TRBV6-1 and TRBJ2-7, with unresolved D. Sequenced here: CD4+ or CD8+ T cells sorted from blood, sampled in a trial of the OX40 agonist ivuxolimab. The CDR3 DNA reads TGTGCCAGCAGTGTCCTCCGACCCGAGCAGTACTTC. Protein product: CASSVLRPEQYF.